This T cell receptor (beta chain) was obtained from a study of monozygotic twins with inflammatory bowel disease. This CDR3 has 14 residues. The team made cDNA by running eight separate reactions for each sample. Addition of UMIs with a 6-nucleotide sample barcode was achieved by template switching. TCRdb re-called the 5' RACE reads and catalogs CDR3 proteins one per entry, DNA excluded. Reported are over 130,000 distinct CDR3 sequences; the ten largest clones contain less than 2.5%. The draw for each donor consisted of a single 2.5 ml blood sample. Study findings and constraints: Researchers report that IBD patients shared fewer clonotypes with others than healthy twins, especially amid disease activity.

Regarding this clonotype: Antigen unknown.

The TCR sequence derives from a human donor with ulcerative colitis or Crohn's disease, or a healthy co-twin of an affected twin (not recorded which). This rearrangement joins TRBV5-3 to TRBJ1-6; TCRdb's D call of TRBD1 is untestable without DNA. TRBV5-3 is sorted into the ORF group, with uncertain function. Sequenced: blood. CDR3 sequence: CARSPGQSNSPLHF.